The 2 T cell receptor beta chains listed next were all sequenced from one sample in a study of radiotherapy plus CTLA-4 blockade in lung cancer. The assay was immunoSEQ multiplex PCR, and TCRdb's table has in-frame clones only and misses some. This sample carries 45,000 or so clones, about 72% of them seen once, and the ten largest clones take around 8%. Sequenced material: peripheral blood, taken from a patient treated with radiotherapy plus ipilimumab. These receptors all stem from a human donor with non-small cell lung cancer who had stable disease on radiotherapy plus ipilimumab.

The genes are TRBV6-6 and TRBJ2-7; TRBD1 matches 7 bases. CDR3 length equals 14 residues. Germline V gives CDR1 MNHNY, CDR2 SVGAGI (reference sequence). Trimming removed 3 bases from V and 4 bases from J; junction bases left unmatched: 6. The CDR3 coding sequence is TGTGCCAGCAGTTATAAGGGGGCGAATTACGAGCAGTACGTC. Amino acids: CASSYKGANYEQYV.

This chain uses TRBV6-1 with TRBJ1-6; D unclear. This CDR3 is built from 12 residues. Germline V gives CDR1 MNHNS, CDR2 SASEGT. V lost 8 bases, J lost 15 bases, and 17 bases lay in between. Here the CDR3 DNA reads TGTGCCAGCGGCCACCTAAGGATGGACCTCCACTTT. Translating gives CASGHLRMDLHF.